A selection of T cell receptor beta chains follows, all from one sample in a study of blood T cell repertoires in COVID-19. Clones were sequenced by immunoSEQ multiplex PCR, and TCRdb holds only the in-frame ones, with some missing. The sample carries hundreds of thousands of clones, around 90% recorded once. The sequenced material came from peripheral blood. These receptors were collected from a woman between 25 and 40 years old with COVID-19, enrolled during active disease. Both conserved end residues are part of each CDR3. D genes are given only for firm matches. Clone sizes are given selectively: once, few, many, or a class where the clone is expanded.

clone_size | d_call | j_call | v_call | cdr3_nt | cdr3_aa
NA | TRBD1 | TRBJ2-7 | TRBV7-9 | TGTGCCAGCAGCTTCGTTGGAACAGGGGACGAGCAGTACTTC | CASSFVGTGDEQYF
NA | NA | TRBJ1-1 | TRBV15 | TGTGCCACCAGCAGAGCCCAGAACACTGAAGCTTTCTTT | CATSRAQNTEAFF
once | NA | TRBJ1-1 | TRBV5-1 | TGCGCCAGCAGCTTGGGGACAGAGAACACTGAAGCTTTCTTT | CASSLGTENTEAFF
NA | NA | TRBJ2-7 | TRBV18 | TGTGCCAGCTCACCTCGACAGTCCTACGAGCAGTACTTC | CASSPRQSYEQYF
NA | TRBD1 | TRBJ1-4 | TRBV5-1 | TGCGCCAGCACCCTTGGGACAGGGAATGAAAAACTGTTTTTT | CASTLGTGNEKLFF
NA | TRBD2 | TRBJ2-5 | TRBV28 | TGTGCCAGCAGTTTGACTAGCGGGAGTCAAGAGACCCAGTACTTC | CASSLTSGSQETQYF
NA | TRBD1 | TRBJ1-2 | TRBV7-8 | TGTGCCAGCAGTCTCCCGGGACAGGTTCAATATGGCTACACCTTC | CASSLPGQVQYGYTF
once | NA | TRBJ2-2 | TRBV10-3 | TGTGCCATCAGTGAGGAAGCTGCGCTCACCGGGGAGCTGTTTTTT | CAISEEAALTGELFF
NA | TRBD1 | TRBJ2-1 | TRBV5-6 | TGTGCCAGCAGGCCCGGGACAGGGACTCTTGAGCAGTTCTTC | CASRPGTGTLEQFF
NA | TRBD1 | TRBJ2-4 | TRBV6-5 | TGTGCCAGTTCCCGCGACAGGGGGCGAGAAAACATTCAGTACTTC | CASSRDRGRENIQYF
NA | TRBD2 | TRBJ2-1 | TRBV28 | TGTGCCAGCAGTTTATCTAGCGGGAAAACCTTCTTC | CASSLSSGKTFF
few | NA | TRBJ1-5 | TRBV13 | TGTGCCAGCAGCTTCCGGGGGGCGAACCAGCCCCAGCATTTT | CASSFRGANQPQHF
NA | TRBD2 | TRBJ2-3 | TRBV7-2 | TGTGCCAGCAGCTTATACCAGCGGGGGAGCACAGATACGCAGTATTTT | CASSLYQRGSTDTQYF
NA | TRBD2 | TRBJ2-1 | TRBV19 | TGTGCCAGTAGTATCCGACACGGGGGGAGCGGAAATTATGAGCAGTTCTTC | CASSIRHGGSGNYEQFF
few | TRBD1 | TRBJ1-5 | TRBV19 | TGTGCCAGTAGTTTGGGACAGGGTGCTCAGCCCCAGCATTTT | CASSLGQGAQPQHF
few | TRBD1 | TRBJ2-5 | TRBV24-1 | TGTGCCACCAGTGATCCGAGTCAGGGGGCGAGGGAGACCCAGTACTTC | CATSDPSQGARETQYF
NA | NA | TRBJ1-1 | TRBV7-7 | TGTGCTAGCAGCGCCAGCAGGGAAACTGAAGCTTTCTTT | CASSASRETEAFF
NA | NA | TRBJ1-4 | TRBV6-5 | TGTGCCAGCAGCCGGGGTAGGGTAGGAGGGAAACTGTTTTTT | CASSRGRVGGKLFF
NA | TRBD1 | TRBJ1-6 | TRBV10-3 | TGTGCCACCGCGGGCCCTGACAGGGATAATTCACCCCTCCACTTT | CATAGPDRDNSPLHF
NA | NA | TRBJ1-1 | TRBV4-1 | TGCGCCAGCAGCCTACCAAAAAACAGTGCGAACACTGAAGCTTTCTTT | CASSLPKNSANTEAFF